These T cell receptor beta chains were read from a single sample in a study of PD-L1 blockade in urothelial cancer. Sequencing used immunoSEQ multiplex PCR; TCRdb keeps in-frame clones, though not all of them. This sample carries roughly 38,000 clones, roughly four fifths of them seen once, and the ten largest clones take 6.8%. The input for sequencing was PBMCs, taken around atezolizumab (anti-PD-L1) treatment. The receptors were gathered from a man in his sixties with urothelial cancer. Both conserved end residues are part of each CDR3. The D gene is left open where the match is weak. Only some rows state a clone size, as once, few, many or a class for expanded clones.

size,V,J,D,DNA,CDR3
.,TRBV5-1,TRBJ2-5,.,TGCGCCAGCAGCCGGGGAGGGGGGCGCCAAGAGACCCAGTACTTC,CASSRGGGRQETQYF
few,TRBV2,TRBJ2-2,TRBD1,TGTGCCAGCAGTCGGACAGGCGGGGAGCTGTTTTTT,CASSRTGGELFF
.,TRBV2,TRBJ2-3,.,TGTGCCAGCATAGGGGGTTTAACAGATACGCAGTATTTT,CASIGGLTDTQYF
.,TRBV28,TRBJ2-7,TRBD2,TGTGCCAGCGGATACAGCGGGGCCCCCTCCTACGAGCAGTACTTC,CASGYSGAPSYEQYF
.,TRBV11-3,TRBJ2-2,.,TGTGCCAGCAGCTTCGGGGTCACCGGGGAGCTGTTTTTT,CASSFGVTGELFF
.,TRBV30,TRBJ2-5,.,TGTGCCTGGCGGGGGGCAAAAGAGACCCAGTACTTC,CAWRGAKETQYF
.,TRBV2,TRBJ1-4,.,TGTGCCAGCAGTGAAGCGCTTTGGGCCCGTAATGAAAAACTGTTTTTT,CASSEALWARNEKLFF
.,TRBV6-5,TRBJ1-5,.,TGTGCCAGCAGTGACAGAGCTAGCAATCAGCCCCAGCATTTT,CASSDRASNQPQHF
.,TRBV9,TRBJ1-5,.,TGTGCCAGCAGCGTAGGACAGTATGGGAATCAGCCCCAGCATTTT,CASSVGQYGNQPQHF
.,TRBV9,TRBJ2-6,.,TGTGCCAGCAGCGTAGCCGGGTCTGGGGCCAACGTCCTGACTTTC,CASSVAGSGANVLTF
few,TRBV19,TRBJ2-6,.,TGTGCCAGCAGGATCACGAGCTCTGGGGCCAACGTCCTGACTTTC,CASRITSSGANVLTF
.,TRBV5-1,TRBJ2-7,TRBD1,TGCGCCAGCAGCTCCGGGACAGGGCTCTCCTACGAGCAGTACTTC,CASSSGTGLSYEQYF
.,TRBV5-1,TRBJ2-3,.,TGCGCCAGCAGCTTGGAAGGGACATTAGGCACAGATACGCAGTATTTT,CASSLEGTLGTDTQYF